The present entry profiles one T cell receptor beta chain with its context. Its antigen remains unknown. The data stem from a study of blood T cells in healthy people across ages. Notes on the study in general: Roughly linear declines in TCR beta diversity per million T cells occurred with age.

Trimming left V 2 bases short and J 9 bases short, with 20 bases between. The CDR3 spans 17 residues. Germline lookup yields CDR1 KGHSH and CDR2 LQKENI. The use of a sample-barcoded 5' primer and a J-beta primer mix characterized a second PCR of about 7 to 12 cycles. TCRdb used MiXCR to reprocess the 5' RACE reads, holding one entry per CDR3 protein. The sample holds roughly 1,500,000 distinct CDR3 sequences, roughly 32% seen once. Sequenced material: blood. The rearrangement joins TRBV18 to TRBJ1-6, with D tentatively TRBD1 (6 bases). This receptor was obtained from a woman aged 30 to 39 in good health. CDR3 sequence: CASSPAPQGSGISPLHF. The CDR3 DNA reads as TGTGCCAGCTCACCAGCACCGCAGGGGTCGGGCATTTCACCCCTCCACTTT.